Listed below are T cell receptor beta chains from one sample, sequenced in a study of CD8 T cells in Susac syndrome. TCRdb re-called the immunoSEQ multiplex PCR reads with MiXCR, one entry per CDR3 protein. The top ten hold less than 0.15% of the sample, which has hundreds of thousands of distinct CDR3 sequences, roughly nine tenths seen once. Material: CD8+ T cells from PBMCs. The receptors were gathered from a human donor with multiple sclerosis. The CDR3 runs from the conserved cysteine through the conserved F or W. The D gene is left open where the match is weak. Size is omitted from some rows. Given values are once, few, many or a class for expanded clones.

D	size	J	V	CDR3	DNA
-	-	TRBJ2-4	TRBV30	CAWSEGILAKNIQYF	TGTGCCTGGAGTGAGGGGATCCTAGCCAAAAACATTCAGTACTTC
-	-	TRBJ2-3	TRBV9	CASSVAAGVGTDTQYF	TGTGCCAGCAGCGTAGCGGCAGGTGTTGGCACAGATACGCAGTATTTT
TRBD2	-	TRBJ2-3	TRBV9	CASSVGKGRETLTDTQYF	TGTGCCAGCAGCGTCGGGAAAGGGCGGGAGACCTTGACAGATACGCAGTATTTT
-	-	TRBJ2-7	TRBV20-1	CSARDQGRLYEQYF	TGCAGTGCTAGAGACCAGGGACGACTTTACGAGCAGTACTTC
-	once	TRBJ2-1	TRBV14	CASSYASYNEQFF	TGTGCCAGCAGCTATGCTTCCTACAATGAGCAGTTCTTC
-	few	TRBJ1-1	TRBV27	CASSLGWGGTEAFF	TGTGCCAGCAGTTTGGGATGGGGAGGGACTGAAGCTTTCTTT
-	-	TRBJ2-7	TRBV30	CAWTGKAYEQYF	TGTGCCTGGACAGGCAAAGCCTACGAGCAGTACTTC
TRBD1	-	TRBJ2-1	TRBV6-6	CASSYDRANEQFF	TGTGCCAGCAGTTATGACAGGGCCAATGAGCAGTTCTTC
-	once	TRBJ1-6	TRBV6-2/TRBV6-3	CASRHLLPGPLHF	TGTGCCAGCAGACACCTCCTGCCAGGACCCCTCCACTTT
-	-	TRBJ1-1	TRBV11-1	CASSNQPIMNTEAFF	TGTGCCAGCAGCAATCAACCGATCATGAACACTGAAGCTTTCTTT
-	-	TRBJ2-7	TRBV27	CASSLSAGIYEQYF	TGTGCCAGCAGTTTATCGGCAGGGATCTACGAGCAGTACTTC
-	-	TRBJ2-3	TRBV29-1	CSVEGQLDPGPRDTDTQYF	TGCAGCGTTGAGGGGCAGCTCGATCCGGGACCCCGTGACACAGATACGCAGTATTTT
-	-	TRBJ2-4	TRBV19	CASNGDPKNIQYF	TGTGCCAGTAACGGGGATCCCAAAAACATTCAGTACTTC
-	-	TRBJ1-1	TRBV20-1	CSARPPNTEAFF	TGCAGTGCTAGGCCACCCAACACTGAAGCTTTCTTT
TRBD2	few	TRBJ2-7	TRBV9	CASSQGTSNEQYF	TGTGCCAGCAGCCAAGGGACTAGTAACGAGCAGTACTTC
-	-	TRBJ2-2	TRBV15	CATSLRGVFNTGELFF	TGTGCCACCAGCCTCCGCGGGGTTTTTAACACCGGGGAGCTGTTTTTT
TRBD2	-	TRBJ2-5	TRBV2	CASSEGGLAQETQYF	TGTGCCAGCAGTGAAGGGGGACTAGCTCAAGAGACCCAGTACTTC
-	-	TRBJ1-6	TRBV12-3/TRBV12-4	CASSIGQSNSPLHF	TGTGCCAGCAGCATCGGACAGAGTAATTCACCCCTCCACTTT
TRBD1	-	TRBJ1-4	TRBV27	CASSLTGGSEKLFF	TGTGCCAGCAGTCTCACAGGGGGCTCTGAAAAACTGTTTTTT
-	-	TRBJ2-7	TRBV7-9	CAAGNYEQYF	TGTGCCGCGGGGAACTACGAGCAGTACTTC
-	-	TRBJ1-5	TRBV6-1	CASSEDRASNQPQHF	TGTGCCAGCAGTGAAGACAGGGCTAGCAATCAGCCCCAGCATTTT
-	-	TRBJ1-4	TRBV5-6	CASSVTATTNEKLFF	TGTGCCAGCAGCGTGACGGCCACAACTAATGAAAAACTGTTTTTT
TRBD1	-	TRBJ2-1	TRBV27	CASSLPGTGREEQFF	TGTGCCAGCAGCCTACCTGGGACAGGGCGTGAGGAGCAGTTCTTC
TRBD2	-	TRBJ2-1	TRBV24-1	CATSRASGSPDNEQFF	TGTGCCACCAGTCGGGCTAGCGGGAGCCCCGACAATGAGCAGTTCTTC
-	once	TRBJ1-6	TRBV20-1	CSATTGSVLHF	TGCAGTGCTACTACAGGCTCGGTCCTCCACTTT
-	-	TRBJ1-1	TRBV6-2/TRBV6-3	CASSYADVKAFF	TGTGCCAGCAGTTACGCGGACGTGAAAGCTTTCTTT
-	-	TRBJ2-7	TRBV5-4	CASSLARDIEGEYF	TGTGCCAGCAGCTTGGCCCGGGACATCGAGGGGGAGTACTTC
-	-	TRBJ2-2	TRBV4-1	CASSQVGRRAGELFF	TGCGCCAGCAGCCAAGTCGGAAGGAGGGCCGGGGAGCTGTTTTTT
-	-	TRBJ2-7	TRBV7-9	CASSPPAGWEQYF	TGTGCCAGCAGCCCACCGGCAGGGTGGGAGCAGTACTTC
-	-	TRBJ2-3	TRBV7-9	CATRGSTDTQYF	TGTGCCACAAGAGGGAGCACAGATACGCAGTATTTT
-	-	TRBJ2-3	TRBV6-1	CASSDFGDISTDTQYF	TGTGCCAGCAGCGACTTCGGGGACATCAGCACAGATACGCAGTATTTT
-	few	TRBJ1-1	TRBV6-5	CASSIIGNEAFF	TGTGCCAGCAGTATCATTGGCAACGAAGCTTTCTTT
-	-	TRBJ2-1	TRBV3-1	CASSLPTEDEQFF	TGTGCCAGCAGCCTACCTACAGAGGATGAGCAGTTCTTC
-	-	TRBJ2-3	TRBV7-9	CASSSLITDTQYF	TGTGCCAGCAGCTCGCTCATCACAGATACGCAGTATTTT
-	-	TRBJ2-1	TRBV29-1	CSVDRGSNEQFF	TGCAGCGTTGATCGGGGTTCCAATGAGCAGTTCTTC
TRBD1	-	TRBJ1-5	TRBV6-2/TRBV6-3	CASSLTGGHQPQHF	TGTGCCAGCAGTCTAACAGGGGGCCATCAGCCCCAGCATTTT
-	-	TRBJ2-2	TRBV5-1	CASSPQDTTGELFF	TGCGCCAGCAGCCCCCAAGACACCACCGGGGAGCTGTTTTTT
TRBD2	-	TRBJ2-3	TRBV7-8	CASSLLSGGSFGDTQYF	TGTGCCAGCAGCTTACTTTCGGGGGGATCGTTTGGAGATACGCAGTATTTT
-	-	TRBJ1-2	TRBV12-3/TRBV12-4	CASSLLGSGVYGYTF	TGTGCCAGCAGTTTGTTGGGCAGTGGTGTATATGGCTACACCTTC
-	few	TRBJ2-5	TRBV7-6	CASSLEGGVGETQYF	TGTGCCAGCAGCTTAGAGGGGGGCGTCGGGGAGACCCAGTACTTC
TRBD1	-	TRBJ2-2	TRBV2	CASSFPAGGASAGELFF	TGTGCCAGCAGTTTCCCAGCAGGGGGAGCCAGCGCCGGGGAGCTGTTTTTT
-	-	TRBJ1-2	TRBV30	CAWKEGAAYGYTF	TGTGCCTGGAAAGAGGGCGCGGCCTATGGCTACACCTTC
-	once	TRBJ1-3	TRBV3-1	CASSPGRGPGNTIYF	TGTGCCAGCAGCCCGGGACGGGGTCCTGGAAACACCATATATTTT
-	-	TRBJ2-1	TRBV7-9	CASSLAGGYEQFF	TGTGCCAGCAGCTTAGCGGGAGGATATGAGCAGTTCTTC
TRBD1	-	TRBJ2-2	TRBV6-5	CASSYLTMGQVTGELFF	TGTGCCAGCAGCTACCTAACGATGGGACAGGTGACCGGGGAGCTGTTTTTT
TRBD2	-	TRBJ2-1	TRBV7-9	CASSFPGLAGVYEQFF	TGTGCCAGCAGCTTCCCGGGACTAGCGGGAGTCTATGAGCAGTTCTTC
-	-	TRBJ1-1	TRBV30	CAWSAPRGAFF	TGTGCCTGGAGCGCTCCTCGCGGTGCTTTCTTT
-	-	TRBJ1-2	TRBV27	CASSELPGPNGYTF	TGTGCCAGCAGCGAGCTTCCGGGCCCAAATGGCTACACCTTC
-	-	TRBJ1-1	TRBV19	CASSPTNTEAFF	TGTGCCAGTAGCCCAACCAACACTGAAGCTTTCTTT
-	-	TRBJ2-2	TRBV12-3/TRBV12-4	CATALPGAGTGELFF	TGTGCCACCGCATTACCGGGGGCAGGCACCGGGGAGCTGTTTTTT